This entry lists 31 T cell receptor beta chains sequenced from one sample in a study of CD8 T cells in ankylosing spondylitis. MiXCR, applied by TCRdb to the 5' RACE reads, yields one record per CDR3 protein. The sample has 230,000 or so distinct CDR3 sequences; 15% to 20% are singletons. The specimen sequenced was blood, either unsorted or a sorted T cell fraction (not recorded which). The receptors come from a male donor with ankylosing spondylitis or in good health (not recorded which).

There are a few counts of this clonotype. J is TRBJ2-7 and V is TRBV20-1; maybe TRBD1 (6 bases). V dropped 0 bases and J dropped 1 base, with 13 bases sitting between them. The CDR3 covers 15 residues. Germline V gene data show CDR1 as DFQATT and CDR2 as SNEGSKA (reference sequence). CDR3 protein: CSARDHHRVSYEQYF. The CDR3 nucleotides are TGCAGTGCTAGAGATCATCACAGGGTGTCCTACGAGCAGTACTTC.

V gene TRBV7-8 combines with J gene TRBJ2-3; a weak D match, TRBD1 (5 bases). With 1 base removed from V and 6 bases from J, the gap between germline ends came to 14 bases. The CDR3 covers 15 residues. Germline assignment: CDR1 SGHVS and CDR2 FQNEAQ. The chain's CDR3 is CASSLGREPGDTQYF. In DNA, the CDR3 is TGTGCCAGCAGCTTAGGCAGGGAACCTGGCGATACGCAGTATTTT.

The rearrangement uses TRBV6-1 and TRBJ2-7; 9 positions match TRBD2. The germline gives CDR1 MNHNS, CDR2 SASEGT. This CDR3 is built from 14 residues. V shed 6 bases, J shed 2 bases, and the junction held 5 bases outside the gene matches. The CDR3 reads CASSQTSGTYEQYF. The CDR3 DNA reads TGTGCCAGCAGCCAGACTAGCGGAACCTACGAGCAGTACTTC.

This clonotype was found a few times. The chain is built from TRBV25-1 and TRBJ1-2; D uncertain. The CDR3 length is 14 residues. Germline assignment: CDR1 MGHDK and CDR2 SYGVNS. The V end was cut by 5 bases, the J end by 4 bases, with 14 bases between. The CDR3 reads CASSSPSIGYGYTF. The CDR3 DNA follows: TGTGCCAGCAGTTCTCCGTCGATTGGCTATGGCTACACCTTC.

Ten or more counts support this clonotype. The chain has TRBV12-3 or TRBV12-4 and TRBJ2-7, with D unresolved. Trimming left V 5 bases short and J 4 bases short, with 9 bases between. The CDR3 length is 12 residues. CDR3 coding DNA: TGTGCCAGCAGTCCCCCCGGGTACGAGCAGTACTTC. Translating gives CASSPPGYEQYF.

The V gene is TRBV24-1, the J gene TRBJ2-1, with 9 bases identical to TRBD1. This CDR3 spans 14 amino acids. With V trimmed by 7 bases and J by 5 bases, 5 bases remained unmatched. In germline, CDR1 is KGHDR, CDR2 SFDVKD. In DNA form, the CDR3 reads TGTGCCACCAGCGGGACAGGGTCTAACAATGAGCAGTTCTTC. It codes for CATSGTGSNNEQFF.

V is TRBV7-6 and J is TRBJ2-1; D not resolved. Germline V gives CDR1 SGHVS, CDR2 FNYEAQ. The CDR3 consists of 15 residues. V was cut by 0 bases and J by 6 bases, with 12 bases left in between. CDR3: CASSLAPTPTNEQFF. The CDR3 coding sequence is TGTGCCAGCAGCTTAGCGCCAACTCCAACCAATGAGCAGTTCTTC.

The chain recombines TRBV9 with TRBJ2-7; 7 bases line up with TRBD2. CDR1 is SGDLS and CDR2 is YYNGEE in the germline V gene. There are 14 residues in the CDR3. V lost 4 bases to trimming and J lost 3 bases; unmatched junction nucleotides: 7. Written as DNA, the CDR3 is TGTGCCAGCAGCCCACTCGCGGGGGACTACGAGCAGTACTTC. It codes for CASSPLAGDYEQYF.

For this clonotype: This may stem from a read error, because a much larger clone lies one nucleotide away. This sequence joins TRBV4-3 and TRBJ2-7; 7 positions agree with TRBD2. Germline CDR1 and CDR2: LGHNA and YSLEER. CDR3 length: 17 amino acids. CDR3 amino acids: CASSQYPVGGPSYERYF. CDR3 sequence (DNA): TGCGCCAGCAGCCAATATCCAGTGGGAGGGCCGTCCTACGAGCGGTACTTC.

In its sample, this clonotype was seen a few times. The chain joins TRBV6-5 to TRBJ2-7; D ambiguous. The CDR3 totals 12 residues. Trimming took off 6 bases at V and 4 bases at J, with 10 bases between the two ends. Looked up from germline, CDR1 is MNHEY and CDR2 is SVGAGI. CDR3 region: CASRGGLYEQYF. The CDR3 nucleotides are TGTGCCAGCAGGGGCGGCTTGTACGAGCAGTACTTC.

The J gene is TRBJ1-1, the V gene TRBV10-3; no reliable D call. Between the trimmed V and J ends, which lost 5 bases and 0 bases, there was a span of 16 bases. The germline V gene has CDR1 ENHRY and CDR2 SYGVKD. This CDR3 has 16 amino acids. The DNA for the CDR3 is TGTGCCATCAGTCCCGGGGATGTCGGGGTGAACACTGAAGCTTTCTTT. It yields the protein CAISPGDVGVNTEAFF.

The CDR3 spells CASSNPGLAEYNEQFF. CDR3 nucleotide sequence: TGTGCCAGCAGTAACCCCGGACTAGCGGAATACAATGAGCAGTTCTTC. The rearrangement uses TRBV6-5 and TRBJ2-1, with 10 nucleotides matching TRBD2. Germline V gene lookup returns CDR1 MNHEY and CDR2 SVGAGI. After removal of 5 bases from V and 4 bases from J, the junction contained 8 bases not matched to a gene. CDR3 length: 16 residues.

This clonotype was seen at least ten times. The rearrangement uses TRBV7-2 and TRBJ1-1; 12 positions match TRBD1. The CDR3 consists of 16 residues. After removal of 5 bases from V and 0 bases from J, the junction contained 4 bases not matched to a gene. Germline CDR1 SGHTA, CDR2 FQGNSA. CDR3 bases: TGTGCCAGCAGCCCTGGGACAGGGGGCATGAACACTGAAGCTTTCTTT. It is translated as CASSPGTGGMNTEAFF.

This clonotype was found many times. CDR3 sequence (DNA): TGTGCCAGCAGTTTATTAGTAGGTCAGAGAGCCAATGAGCAGTTCTTC. Protein product: CASSLLVGQRANEQFF. The chain is built from TRBV28 and TRBJ2-1; D not resolved. The length of the CDR3 is 16 residues. The V and J ends lost 1 base and 6 bases respectively, with 16 bases between them. CDR1 is MDHEN, CDR2 SYDVKM, per germline.

CDR3 loop: CASSPYTMNTEAFF. The CDR3 DNA follows: TGTGCCAGCAGTCCCTACACGATGAACACTGAAGCTTTCTTT. The chain combines TRBV27 with TRBJ1-1; D not certain. CDR1 is MNHEY, CDR2 SMNVEV, per germline (reference sequence). Trimming removed 5 bases at V and 0 bases at J, with 10 bases between. The CDR3 is 14 residues long.

This clonotype was recorded a few times. V is TRBV9 and J is TRBJ2-1; TRBD2 matches 11 bases. Looked up from germline, CDR1 is SGDLS and CDR2 is YYNGEE. V trimming: 0 bases; J trimming: 0 bases; junction bases outside the gene matches: 11. The CDR3 loop spans 20 amino acids. The chain's CDR3 is CASSVGWGTSGLSSYNEQFF. In DNA, the CDR3 is TGTGCCAGCAGCGTAGGGTGGGGGACTAGCGGACTGAGCTCCTACAATGAGCAGTTCTTC.

This clonotype was seen a handful of times. The gene calls are TRBV9 and TRBJ2-7; tentatively, D is TRBD2 (6 bases). Germline CDR1 SGDLS, CDR2 YYNGEE. The length of the CDR3 is 16 residues. V dropped 0 bases and J dropped 2 bases, with 15 bases sitting between them. This CDR3 is CASSVAGAPYPYEQYF. The DNA of the CDR3 is TGTGCCAGCAGCGTAGCGGGAGCGCCCTATCCCTACGAGCAGTACTTC.

This clonotype appeared a single time. The chain links TRBV6-2 or TRBV6-3 to TRBJ2-2, with TRBD2 matching 7 bases. CDR3 length equals 20 residues. V lost 6 bases to trimming and J lost 3 bases; unmatched junction nucleotides: 22. Germline lookup yields CDR1 MNHEY and CDR2 SVGEGT. CDR3 in DNA: TGTGCCAGCAGAACACTGTTTAACTGGGACTACCTGCCCGACACCGGGGAGCTGTTTTTT. Translation: CASRTLFNWDYLPDTGELFF.

This chain connects TRBV7-9 to TRBJ2-1, with 10 bases aligning to TRBD2. The CDR3 is 16 amino acids. Trimming took 6 bases from V and 8 from J; bases not matched to a gene: 13. In germline, CDR1 is SEHNR, CDR2 FQNEAQ (reference sequence). The CDR3 bases are TGTGCCAGCAGGGACCAGAATCTAGCGGGAGCGGATGAGCAGTTCTTC. Its translation is CASRDQNLAGADEQFF.

This clonotype has a handful of counts. The J gene is TRBJ2-1, the V gene TRBV29-1, with a possible D match to TRBD1 (7 bases). The CDR3 loop spans 12 amino acids. Per germline, CDR1 SQVTM and CDR2 ANQGSEA. CDR3 loop: CIGGGTYNEQFF. The CDR3 coding sequence is TGCATAGGGGGCGGGACCTACAATGAGCAGTTCTTC.

V and J are TRBV12-3 or TRBV12-4 and TRBJ1-1, with a possible D match to TRBD1 (5 bases). V lost 1 base and J 5 bases, leaving 11 bases between the germline ends. This CDR3 is 14 amino acids long. CDR3 protein: CASSLGGPETEAFF. CDR3 coding DNA: TGTGCCAGCAGTTTAGGGGGCCCGGAGACTGAAGCTTTCTTT.

The gene calls are TRBV6-5 and TRBJ2-1, with D possibly being TRBD1 or TRBD2 (6 bases each). CDR1 is MNHEY and CDR2 is SVGAGI in the germline V gene. CDR3 length: 15 residues. Trimming stripped 0 bases from V and 8 bases from J, with 14 bases between. CDR3 residues: CASSYSGGGGDEQFF. DNA of the CDR3: TGTGCCAGCAGTTACTCGGGCGGAGGGGGTGATGAGCAGTTCTTC.

This chain connects TRBV10-2 to TRBJ2-4; no definite D call. V lost 6 bases and J 8 bases, leaving 8 bases between the germline ends. Germline CDR1 and CDR2: WSHSY and SAAADI. CDR3 size: 11 residues. The chain's CDR3 is CASREKDIQYF. Here the CDR3 DNA reads TGCGCCAGCAGAGAAAAAGACATTCAGTACTTC.

Regarding this clonotype: A much larger clone differs from this one at a single base, so this may be a read error. V usage is TRBV9 and J usage is TRBJ2-7; D not resolved. This CDR3 is built from 15 residues. Germline-derived CDR1 and CDR2 are SGDLS and YYNGEE. The V end was cut by 4 bases, the J end by 1 base, with 15 bases between. In DNA form, the CDR3 reads TGTGCCAGCAGCCCCCCGAAGGTGGAGTCCTACGAGCAGTACTTC. This gives the protein CASSPPKVESYEQYF.

The chain uses TRBV7-8 and TRBJ1-2; the D gene is possibly TRBD1 (5 bases). The germline gives CDR1 SGHVS, CDR2 FQNEAQ. The CDR3 sequence is 17 residues long. V lost 0 bases and J 0 bases, leaving 14 bases between the germline ends. CDR3 region: CASSLAGRGLANYGYTF. CDR3 coding DNA: TGTGCCAGCAGCTTAGCGGGGCGGGGATTAGCTAACTATGGCTACACCTTC.

This chain uses TRBV7-8 with TRBJ2-1; TRBD2 aligns across 8 bases. Germline CDR1 reads SGHVS; CDR2 reads FQNEAQ. Germline trimming cut 3 bases from V and 10 bases from J; bases unmatched to any gene: 11. The CDR3 length is 15 residues. The DNA of the CDR3 is TGTGCCAGCAGCTTGGTCGGTAGCGGGATAGACGAGCAGTTCTTC. This encodes CASSLVGSGIDEQFF.

This clonotype was counted a few times. The V and J genes are TRBV19 and TRBJ2-1; D is perhaps TRBD2 (6 bases). Trimming removed 10 bases from V and 3 bases from J, with 16 bases in between. From germline, CDR1 is LNHDA and CDR2 SQIVND (reference sequence). CDR3 length: 14 residues. CDR3 DNA: TGTGCCACAAAACCGGCTAGCGACTACAATGAGCAGTTCTTC. Its translation: CATKPASDYNEQFF.

The chain is built from TRBV7-3 and TRBJ2-7, with 7 bases matching TRBD1. V trimming: 5 bases; J trimming: 5 bases; junction bases outside the gene matches: 9. The CDR3 is 14 amino acids. The germline V gene encodes CDR1 SGHTA and CDR2 FQGTGA. CDR3 bases: TGTGCCAGCAGCCCGTCAGGGACAGCGGACGAGCAGTACTTC. Its translation: CASSPSGTADEQYF.

This clonotype was counted a few times. V usage is TRBV11-2 and J usage is TRBJ2-2, with a weak D call TRBD2 (5 bases). Germline V gene sequence: CDR1 SGHAT, CDR2 FQNNGV. This CDR3 region has 15 residues. V was pared by 1 base and J by 4 bases, with 10 bases between. The CDR3 reads CASSLGLRGTGELFF. Written as DNA, the CDR3 is TGTGCCAGCAGCTTAGGGCTACGGGGCACCGGGGAGCTGTTTTTT.

This chain links TRBV7-2 with TRBJ2-2, with 9 bases aligning to TRBD1. The CDR3 totals 16 residues. Germline V CDR1 and CDR2: SGHTA, FQGNSA. V lost 2 bases, J lost 7 bases, and 8 bases stayed unmatched. Here the CDR3 reads CASSLPWDRVNGELFF. DNA for the CDR3: TGTGCCAGCAGCTTACCCTGGGACAGGGTAAACGGGGAGCTGTTTTTT.

The CDR3 spells CASSMDTTDTQYF. As DNA, the CDR3 is TGTGCCAGCAGCATGGACACCACAGATACGCAGTATTTT. The V call is TRBV9, the J call TRBJ2-3; D may be TRBD1 (5 bases). CDR3 length equals 13 residues. Per germline, CDR1 SGDLS and CDR2 YYNGEE. V was trimmed by 4 bases and J by 2 bases, leaving 8 bases between them.